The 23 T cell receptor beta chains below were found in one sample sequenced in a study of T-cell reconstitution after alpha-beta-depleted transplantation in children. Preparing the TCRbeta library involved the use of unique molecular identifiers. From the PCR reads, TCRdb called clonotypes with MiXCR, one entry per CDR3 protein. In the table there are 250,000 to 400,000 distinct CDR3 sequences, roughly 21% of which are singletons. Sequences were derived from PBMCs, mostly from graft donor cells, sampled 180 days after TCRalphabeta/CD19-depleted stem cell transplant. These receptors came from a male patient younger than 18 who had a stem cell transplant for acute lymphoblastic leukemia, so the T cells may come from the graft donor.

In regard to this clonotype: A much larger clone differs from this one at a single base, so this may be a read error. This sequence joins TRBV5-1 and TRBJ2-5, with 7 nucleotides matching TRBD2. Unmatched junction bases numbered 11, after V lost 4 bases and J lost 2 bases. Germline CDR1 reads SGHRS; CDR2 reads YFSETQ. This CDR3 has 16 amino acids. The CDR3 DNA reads TGCGCCAGCAGCCGAATGCACCGGGACTATCAAGAGACCCAGTACTTC. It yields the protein CASSRMHRDYQETQYF.

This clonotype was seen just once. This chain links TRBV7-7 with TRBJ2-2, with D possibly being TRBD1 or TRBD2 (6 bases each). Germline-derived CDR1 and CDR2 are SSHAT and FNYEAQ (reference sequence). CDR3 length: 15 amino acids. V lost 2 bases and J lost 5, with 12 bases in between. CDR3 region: CASSLILGGTGELFF. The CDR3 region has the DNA TGTGCCAGCAGCTTAATCCTAGGGGGGACCGGGGAGCTGTTTTTT.

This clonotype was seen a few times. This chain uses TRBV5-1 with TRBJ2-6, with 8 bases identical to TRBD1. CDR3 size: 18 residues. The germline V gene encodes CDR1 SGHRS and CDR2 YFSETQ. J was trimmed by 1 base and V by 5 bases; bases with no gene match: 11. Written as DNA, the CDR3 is TGCGCCAGCAGTTTTGCAGGGGGCCTGACTTCTGGGGCCAACGTCCTGACTTTC. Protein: CASSFAGGLTSGANVLTF.

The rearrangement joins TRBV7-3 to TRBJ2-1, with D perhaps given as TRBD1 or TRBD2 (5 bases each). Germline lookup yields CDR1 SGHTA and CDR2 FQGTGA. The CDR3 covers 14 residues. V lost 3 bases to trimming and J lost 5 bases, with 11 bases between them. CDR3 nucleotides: TGTGCCAGCAGCTTTTCGGGACCTCACAATGAGCAGTTCTTC. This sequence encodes CASSFSGPHNEQFF. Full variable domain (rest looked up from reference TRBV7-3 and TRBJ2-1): GAGVSQTPSNKVTEKGKYVELRCDPISGHTALYWYRQSLGQGPEFLIYFQGTGAADDSGLPNDRFFAVRPEGSVSTLKIQRTERGDSAVYLCASSFSGPHNEQFFGPGTRLTVL.

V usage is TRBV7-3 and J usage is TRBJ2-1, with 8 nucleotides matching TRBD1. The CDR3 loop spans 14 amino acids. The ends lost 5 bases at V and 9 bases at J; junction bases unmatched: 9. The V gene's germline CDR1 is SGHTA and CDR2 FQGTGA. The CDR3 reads CASSRQGIRGEQFF. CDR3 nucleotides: TGTGCCAGCAGCCGACAGGGGATCCGGGGTGAGCAGTTCTTC.

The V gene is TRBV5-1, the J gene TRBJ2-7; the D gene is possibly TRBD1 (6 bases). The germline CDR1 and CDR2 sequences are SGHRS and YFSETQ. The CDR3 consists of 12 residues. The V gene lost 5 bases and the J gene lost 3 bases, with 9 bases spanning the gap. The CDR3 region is CASRDSHYEQYF. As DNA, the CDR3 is TGCGCCAGCAGGGACAGTCACTACGAGCAGTACTTC.

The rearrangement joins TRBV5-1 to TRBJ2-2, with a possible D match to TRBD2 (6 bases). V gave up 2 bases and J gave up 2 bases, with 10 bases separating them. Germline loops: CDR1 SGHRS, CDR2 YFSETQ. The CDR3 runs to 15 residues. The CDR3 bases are TGCGCCAGCAGCTTCCGGGACTCCAACACCGGGGAGCTGTTTTTT. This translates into CASSFRDSNTGELFF.

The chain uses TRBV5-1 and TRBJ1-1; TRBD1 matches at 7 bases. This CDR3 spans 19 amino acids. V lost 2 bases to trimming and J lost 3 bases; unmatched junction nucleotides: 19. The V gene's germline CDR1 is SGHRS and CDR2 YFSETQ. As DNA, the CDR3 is TGCGCCAGCAGCTTATTTAGGGCCAGAGGGGGCGCTCGGTACACTGAAGCTTTCTTT. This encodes CASSLFRARGGARYTEAFF.

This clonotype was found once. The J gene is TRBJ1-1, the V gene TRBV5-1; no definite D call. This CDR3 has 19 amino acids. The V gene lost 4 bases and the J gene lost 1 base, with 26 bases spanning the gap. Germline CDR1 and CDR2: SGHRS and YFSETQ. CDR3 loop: CASSPKALAVLGKNTEAFF. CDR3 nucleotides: TGCGCCAGCAGCCCCAAGGCGCTGGCGGTGCTGGGTAAGAACACTGAAGCTTTCTTT.

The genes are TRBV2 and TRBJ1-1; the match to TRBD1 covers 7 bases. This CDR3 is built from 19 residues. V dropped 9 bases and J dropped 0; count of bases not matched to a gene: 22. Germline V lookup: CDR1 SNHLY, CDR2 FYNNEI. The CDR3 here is CASLYHAGTARRMNTEAFF. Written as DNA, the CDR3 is TGTGCCAGTCTATACCACGCCGGGACAGCCCGACGGATGAACACTGAAGCTTTCTTT. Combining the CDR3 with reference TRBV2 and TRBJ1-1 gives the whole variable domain EPEVTQTPSHQVTQMGQEVILRCVPISNHLYFYWYRQILGQKVEFLVSFYNNEISEKSEIFDDQFSVERPDGSNFTLKIRSTKLEDSAMYFCASLYHAGTARRMNTEAFFGQGTRLTVV.

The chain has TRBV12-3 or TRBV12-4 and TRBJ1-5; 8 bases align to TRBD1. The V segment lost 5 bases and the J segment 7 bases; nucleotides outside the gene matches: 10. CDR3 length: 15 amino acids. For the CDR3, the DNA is TGTGCCAGCAGTCCGGACAGGGTCAAGGTCCAGCCCCAGCATTTT. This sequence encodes CASSPDRVKVQPQHF.

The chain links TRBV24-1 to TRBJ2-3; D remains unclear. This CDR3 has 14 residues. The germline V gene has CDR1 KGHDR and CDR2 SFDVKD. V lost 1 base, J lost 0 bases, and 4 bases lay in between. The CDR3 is CATSDLGSTDTQYF. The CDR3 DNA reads TGTGCCACCAGTGATTTAGGCAGCACAGATACGCAGTATTTT.

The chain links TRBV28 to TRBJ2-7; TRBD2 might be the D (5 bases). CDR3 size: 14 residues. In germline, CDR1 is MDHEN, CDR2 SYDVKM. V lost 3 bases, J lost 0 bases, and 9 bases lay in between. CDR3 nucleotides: TGTGCCAGCAGTTTCGGGGTTTTCTCCTACGAGCAGTACTTC. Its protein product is CASSFGVFSYEQYF.

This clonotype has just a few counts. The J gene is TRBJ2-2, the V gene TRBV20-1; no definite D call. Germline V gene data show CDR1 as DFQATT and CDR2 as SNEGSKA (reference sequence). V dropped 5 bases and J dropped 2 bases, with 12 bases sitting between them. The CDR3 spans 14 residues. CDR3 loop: CSALHQRNTGELFF. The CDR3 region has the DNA TGCAGTGCTCTACATCAGCGAAACACCGGGGAGCTGTTTTTT.

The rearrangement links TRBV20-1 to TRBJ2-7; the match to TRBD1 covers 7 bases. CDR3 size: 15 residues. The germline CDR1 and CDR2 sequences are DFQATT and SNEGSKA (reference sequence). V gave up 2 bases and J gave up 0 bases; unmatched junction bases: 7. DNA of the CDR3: TGCAGTGCTAGACGCATTGGGGACAGCTCCTACGAGCAGTACTTC. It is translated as CSARRIGDSSYEQYF.

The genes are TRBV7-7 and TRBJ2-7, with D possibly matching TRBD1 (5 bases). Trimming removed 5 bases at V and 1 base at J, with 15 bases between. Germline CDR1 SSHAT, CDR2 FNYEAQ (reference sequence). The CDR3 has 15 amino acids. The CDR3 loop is CASSPHRTLSYEQYF. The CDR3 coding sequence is TGTGCCAGCAGCCCACACAGGACCCTATCCTACGAGCAGTACTTC.

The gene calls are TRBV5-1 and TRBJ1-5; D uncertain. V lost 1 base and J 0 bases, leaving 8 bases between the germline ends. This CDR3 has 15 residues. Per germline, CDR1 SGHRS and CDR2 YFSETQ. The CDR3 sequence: CASSLLGFSNQPQHF. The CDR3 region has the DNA TGCGCCAGCAGCTTGCTAGGGTTTAGCAATCAGCCCCAGCATTTT.

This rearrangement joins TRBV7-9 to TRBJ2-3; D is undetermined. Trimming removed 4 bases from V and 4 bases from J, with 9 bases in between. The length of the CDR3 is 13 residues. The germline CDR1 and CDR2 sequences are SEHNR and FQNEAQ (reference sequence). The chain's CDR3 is CASSSKSPDTQYF. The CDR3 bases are TGTGCCAGCAGCTCCAAGTCCCCAGATACGCAGTATTTT.

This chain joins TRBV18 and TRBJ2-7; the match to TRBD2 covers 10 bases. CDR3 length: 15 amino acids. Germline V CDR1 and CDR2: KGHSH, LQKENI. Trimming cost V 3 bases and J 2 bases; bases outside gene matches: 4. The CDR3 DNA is TGTGCCAGCTCACCTAGGACTAGCGGCCCCTACGAGCAGTACTTC. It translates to CASSPRTSGPYEQYF.

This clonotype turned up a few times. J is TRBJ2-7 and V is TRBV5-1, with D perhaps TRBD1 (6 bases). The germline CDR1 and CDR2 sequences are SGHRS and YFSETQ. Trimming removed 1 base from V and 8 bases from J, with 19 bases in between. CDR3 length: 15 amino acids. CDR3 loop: CASSLIWDKPLQQYF. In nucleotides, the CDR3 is TGCGCCAGCAGCTTGATTTGGGACAAACCCCTTCAGCAGTACTTC.

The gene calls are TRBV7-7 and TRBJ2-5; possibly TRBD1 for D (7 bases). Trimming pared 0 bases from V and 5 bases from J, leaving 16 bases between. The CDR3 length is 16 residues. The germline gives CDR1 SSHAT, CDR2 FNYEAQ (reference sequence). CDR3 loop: CASSLAQLGGQETQYF. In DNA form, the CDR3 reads TGTGCCAGCAGCTTAGCCCAGCTGGGGGGACAGGAGACCCAGTACTTC.

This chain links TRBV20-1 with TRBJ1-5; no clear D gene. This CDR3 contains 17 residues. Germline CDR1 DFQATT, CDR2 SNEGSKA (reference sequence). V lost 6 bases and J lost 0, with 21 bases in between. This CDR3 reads CSAHRAGSGYSNQPQHF. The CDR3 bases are TGCAGTGCACACCGGGCGGGCAGCGGGTATAGCAATCAGCCCCAGCATTTT.

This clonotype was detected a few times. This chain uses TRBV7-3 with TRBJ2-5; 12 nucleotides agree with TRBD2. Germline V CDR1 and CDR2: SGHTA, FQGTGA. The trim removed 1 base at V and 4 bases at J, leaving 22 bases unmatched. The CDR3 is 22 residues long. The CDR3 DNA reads TGTGCCAGCAGCTTAAAATTCATGAATTCAGGACTAGCGGGACGGGATGGAGAGACCCAGTACTTC. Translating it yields CASSLKFMNSGLAGRDGETQYF.